The 19 T cell receptor beta chains presented below share a single source sample, sequenced in a study of CD8 T cells in ankylosing spondylitis. Each CDR3 protein is one row after TCRdb ran MiXCR on the 5' RACE reads. The sample gives about 140,000 distinct CDR3 sequences, 7% to 9% of which show up once; roughly 8% is in the top ten. The sample consisted of synovial fluid, either unsorted or a sorted T cell fraction (not recorded which). The receptors here all came from a male donor with ankylosing spondylitis.

This clonotype was seen a few times. The genes are TRBV12-3 or TRBV12-4 and TRBJ2-1; TRBD2 matches at 8 bases. This CDR3 comprises 12 residues. Trimming took 3 bases from V and 12 from J; bases not matched to a gene: 4. The DNA of the CDR3 is TGTGCCAGCAGTTTTGGACTAGCTCGGCAGTTCTTC. It specifies CASSFGLARQFF.

About this clonotype itself: This clone may be a read error of a much larger clone one base away. This rearrangement joins TRBV19 to TRBJ1-5; D is uncertain. Germline CDR1 and CDR2: LNHDA and SQIVND (reference sequence). This CDR3 region has 13 residues. The CDR3 coding sequence is TGTGCCAGTAGTCCAAGGTCCGCTCAGCACCAGCATTTT. Protein: CASSPRSAQHQHF.

This clonotype was counted many times. The chain has TRBV7-9 and TRBJ1-5, with D possibly being TRBD1 (6 bases). Germline V gene lookup returns CDR1 SEHNR and CDR2 FQNEAQ (reference sequence). V gave up 5 bases and J gave up 1 base, with 9 bases separating them. This CDR3 is 14 amino acids long. CDR3 nucleotide sequence: TGTGCCAGCAGCCGCGGACAGAGCAATCAGCCCCAGCATTTT. As protein: CASSRGQSNQPQHF.

This clonotype was detected only a few times. The chain uses TRBV7-9 and TRBJ2-7, with 7 bases that match TRBD2. Looked up from germline, CDR1 is SEHNR and CDR2 is FQNEAQ (reference sequence). The CDR3 is 15 amino acids. V lost 7 bases to trimming and J lost 0 bases; unmatched junction nucleotides: 9. The CDR3 spells CASTLAGGGSYEQYF. CDR3 in DNA: TGTGCCAGCACCCTGGCTGGCGGGGGCTCCTACGAGCAGTACTTC. Full variable domain (missing parts from reference TRBV7-9 and TRBJ2-7): DTGVSQNPRHKITKRGQNVTFRCDPISEHNRLYWYRQTLGQGPEFLTYFQNEAQLEKSRLLSDRFSAERPKGSFSTLEIQRTEQGDSAMYLCASTLAGGGSYEQYFGPGTRLTVT.

This chain connects TRBV6-2 or TRBV6-3 to TRBJ1-4; D uncertain. The V and J ends lost 4 bases and 7 bases respectively, with 7 bases between them. In germline, CDR1 is MNHEY, CDR2 SVGEGT. This CDR3 is 12 amino acids long. Written as DNA, the CDR3 is TGTGCCAGCAGTTGGTGGGGTGAAAAACTGTTTTTT. Its protein is CASSWWGEKLFF.

Turning to this clonotype: This may stem from a read error, because a much larger clone lies one nucleotide away. The V call is TRBV4-3, the J call TRBJ1-5; D not resolved. This CDR3 is 16 amino acids long. Trimming cost V 2 bases and J 5 bases, with 16 bases left between them. Germline assignment: CDR1 LGHNA and CDR2 YSLEER. The DNA of the CDR3 is TGCGCCAGCAGCCAAATAATGGGCAGTATGGATCAGCCCCAGCATTTT. It is translated as CASSQIMGSMDQPQHF.

This clonotype was seen repeatedly, ten times or more. V is TRBV18 and J is TRBJ2-3, with D hard to call. The germline V gene encodes CDR1 KGHSH and CDR2 LQKENI. V gave up 3 bases and J gave up 4 bases, with 8 bases separating them. The CDR3 covers 13 residues. The CDR3 DNA reads TGTGCCAGCTCACCGTCCCCGGCAGATACGCAGTATTTT. Translation gives CASSPSPADTQYF. Using reference TRBV18 and TRBJ2-3 for the parts outside the CDR3, the full variable domain is NAGVMQNPRHLVRRRGQEARLRCSPMKGHSHVYWYRQLPEEGLKFMVYLQKENIIDESGMPKERFSAEFPKEGPSILRIQQVVRGDSAAYFCASSPSPADTQYFGPGTRLTVL.

This clonotype has ten or more counts. The V and J genes are TRBV6-1 and TRBJ1-2; no definite D call. With 7 bases removed from V and 1 base from J, the gap between germline ends came to 4 bases. The CDR3 contains 11 residues. CDR1 and CDR2 from the germline V gene are MNHNS and SASEGT. The CDR3 is CASMVNYGYTF. The DNA of the CDR3 is TGTGCCAGCATGGTTAACTATGGCTACACCTTC.

The chain recombines TRBV6-1 with TRBJ2-1; possible D gene TRBD2, 6 bases. The CDR3 is made up of 13 amino acids. Germline loops: CDR1 MNHNS, CDR2 SASEGT. V was clipped by 1 base and J by 8 bases, with 9 bases between them. The DNA of the CDR3 is TGTGCCAGCAGTGAAGGACCGGGGGATGAGCAGTTCTTC. Its protein is CASSEGPGDEQFF.

This clonotype was detected many times. This chain connects TRBV11-2 to TRBJ2-3; D gene ambiguous. The CDR3 length is 16 residues. The germline CDR1 and CDR2 sequences are SGHAT and FQNNGV. Trimming took 5 bases from V and 3 from J, leaving 18 bases between them. Written as DNA, the CDR3 is TGTGCCAGCAGCCCAGGTGGGCAGTGGGTGACAGATACGCAGTATTTT. It translates to CASSPGGQWVTDTQYF.

J is TRBJ2-5 and V is TRBV20-1; D perhaps matches TRBD2 (6 bases). Germline V CDR1 and CDR2: DFQATT, SNEGSKA (reference sequence). Trimming removed 5 bases at V and 1 base at J, with 14 bases between. CDR3 length: 14 amino acids. The chain's CDR3 is CSAPPGGSQETQYF. The CDR3 coding sequence is TGCAGTGCTCCTCCTGGGGGGTCCCAAGAGACCCAGTACTTC.

There are many counts of this clonotype. The V and J genes are TRBV28 and TRBJ1-6; D unresolved. The CDR3 has 12 residues. Germline V gives CDR1 MDHEN, CDR2 SYDVKM. V dropped 3 bases and J dropped 12 bases, with 9 bases sitting between them. The CDR3 DNA reads TGTGCCAGCAGTTTCGGATCTTTACCCCTCCACTTT. Translated: CASSFGSLPLHF.

In this sample, this clonotype turned up a few times. The genes are TRBV7-6 and TRBJ2-5, with no clear D. This CDR3 has 15 amino acids. Trimming took off 5 bases at V and 0 bases at J, with 13 bases between the two ends. Germline V gene data show CDR1 as SGHVS and CDR2 as FNYEAQ. The CDR3 region has the DNA TGTGCCAGCAGCAATCCCAGAGAGTACCAAGAGACCCAGTACTTC. Translated: CASSNPREYQETQYF.

This clonotype showed up many times. V and J are TRBV20-1 and TRBJ2-3, with 10 bases fitting TRBD1. There are 14 residues in the CDR3. Trimming at V came to 2 bases and at J to 14 bases, leaving 13 bases not matched to a gene. CDR1 and CDR2 (germline): DFQATT, SNEGSKA (reference sequence). The CDR3 DNA reads TGCAGTGCTAGATATGGGACAGGGGACCACCTAGGGTATTTT. Amino acids: CSARYGTGDHLGYF.

The chain couples TRBV20-1 to TRBJ2-1; D may correspond to TRBD1 or TRBD2 (5 bases each). The germline gives CDR1 DFQATT, CDR2 SNEGSKA (reference sequence). The CDR3 consists of 14 residues. The germline V and J ends were trimmed by 6 bases and 4 bases, with 16 bases remaining between them. CDR3 sequence reads: CSAPRTGLYNEQFF. The DNA for the CDR3 is TGCAGTGCCCCGAGGACGGGGCTATACAATGAGCAGTTCTTC.

Only a few counts were recorded for this clonotype. The gene calls are TRBV3-1 and TRBJ2-5, with 11 bases fitting TRBD2. Germline loops: CDR1 LGHDT, CDR2 YNNKEL (reference sequence). The CDR3 is 15 residues long. V trimming: 1 base; J trimming: 5 bases; junction bases outside the gene matches: 3. CDR3 in amino acids: CASSQVTSGGETQYF. CDR3 sequence (DNA): TGTGCCAGCAGCCAAGTAACTAGCGGGGGTGAGACCCAGTACTTC.

The chain couples TRBV27 to TRBJ2-7, with 11 bases matching TRBD2. The CDR3 runs to 15 residues. Trimming removed 0 bases from V and 4 bases from J; junction bases left unmatched: 2. Germline CDR1 and CDR2: MNHEY and SMNVEV (reference sequence). Here the CDR3 reads CASSLSRLAGYEQYF. In nucleotides, the CDR3 is TGTGCCAGCAGTTTATCAAGACTAGCGGGATACGAGCAGTACTTC.

The table lists this clonotype with many counts. An end of the junction does not agree with germline; a read error may underlie this. The chain combines TRBV12-3 or TRBV12-4 with TRBJ1-2; D not resolved. The CDR3 length is 11 residues. The CDR3 region has the DNA TGTGCCAGCAGTTATGACCGGGTGGTGGACTTC. It translates to CASSYDRVVDF.

The chain is built from TRBV12-3 or TRBV12-4 and TRBJ1-2; possible D gene TRBD1, 6 bases. V lost 5 bases and J lost 4, with 11 bases in between. There are 13 residues in the CDR3. The CDR3 DNA follows: TGTGCCAGCAGTGTACAGGGTTTCTATGGCTACACCTTC. This translates into CASSVQGFYGYTF.